A single sample gave rise to the 3 T cell receptor beta chains below, sequenced in a study of STAT5B mutations in CD4+ large granular lymphocyte leukemia (dated by TCRdb to the early 2020s). Preparation of the library involved the immunoSEQ multiplex PCR assay. The clones in this table, taken by TCRdb from immuneACCESS, are in-frame only. Not every clone is retained; where verified, under half of the shortfall comes from an unresolved V gene, and the cause of the rest is unknown. The sample records about 37,000 clones, 68% of which are singletons. The ten largest account for around 2% of the sample. Sample: CD4+ T cells from blood buffy coats. The origin of the receptors is a human donor in good health.

CDR3 coding DNA: TGTGCCAGCAGCCCTGGTATAGGGGGATTAGATACGCAGTATTTT. Protein sequence: CASSPGIGGLDTQYF. This chain joins TRBV5-8 and TRBJ2-3; D is perhaps TRBD1 (6 bases). V lost 4 bases and J 5 bases, leaving 17 bases between the germline ends. The CDR3 is 15 residues long. CDR1 is SGHTS and CDR2 is YDEGEE in the germline V gene.

The chain joins TRBV7-3 to TRBJ2-7, with 13 bases that match TRBD2. CDR1 SGHTA and CDR2 FQGTGA come from the germline V gene. This CDR3 region has 15 residues. Losses at the gene ends were 5 bases for V and 2 bases for J; bases not matched to a gene: 3. The CDR3 DNA reads TGTGCCAGCAGCACTAGCGGGGGGGCCACCTACGAGCAGTACTTC. Residues: CASSTSGGATYEQYF.

V and J are TRBV7-8 and TRBJ1-6; a weak D match, TRBD1 (5 bases). CDR3 length: 12 residues. The germline gives CDR1 SGHVS, CDR2 FQNEAQ. V lost 3 bases and J lost 15, with 12 bases in between. The CDR3 region is CASSFEDRNLHF. The DNA for the CDR3 is TGTGCCAGCAGCTTCGAAGACAGAAACCTCCACTTT.